This T cell receptor beta chain was recorded in a study of identical twins. Whole-study findings and limits: Models underpredicted monozygotic twin sharing of out-of-frame TCR alpha.

Template switching added a universal primer binding site, and final cDNA carried unique molecular identifiers. TCRdb re-analysed the 5' RACE reads in MiXCR, keeping a single row per CDR3 protein. The sample holds nearly 900,000 distinct CDR3 sequences, 10% to 15% seen once. Germline V CDR1 and CDR2: SGHRS, YFSETQ. Between the trimmed V and J ends, which lost 5 bases and 6 bases, there was a span of 15 bases. The CDR3 covers 14 residues. Healthy Caucasians were all of the donors. This clonotype has only a few counts. The antigen is undetermined. This sample was also put to use in a study of yellow fever vaccine responses in identical twins.

The chain employs TRBV5-1 and TRBJ1-5, with D tentatively TRBD1 (6 bases). The clonotype comes from a woman in her late teens or twenties in good health. The sequenced material came from PBMCs. CDR3 sequence (DNA): TGCGCCAGCAGATTATGGGGGGCCGGTCAGCCCCAGCATTTT. This encodes CASRLWGAGQPQHF.